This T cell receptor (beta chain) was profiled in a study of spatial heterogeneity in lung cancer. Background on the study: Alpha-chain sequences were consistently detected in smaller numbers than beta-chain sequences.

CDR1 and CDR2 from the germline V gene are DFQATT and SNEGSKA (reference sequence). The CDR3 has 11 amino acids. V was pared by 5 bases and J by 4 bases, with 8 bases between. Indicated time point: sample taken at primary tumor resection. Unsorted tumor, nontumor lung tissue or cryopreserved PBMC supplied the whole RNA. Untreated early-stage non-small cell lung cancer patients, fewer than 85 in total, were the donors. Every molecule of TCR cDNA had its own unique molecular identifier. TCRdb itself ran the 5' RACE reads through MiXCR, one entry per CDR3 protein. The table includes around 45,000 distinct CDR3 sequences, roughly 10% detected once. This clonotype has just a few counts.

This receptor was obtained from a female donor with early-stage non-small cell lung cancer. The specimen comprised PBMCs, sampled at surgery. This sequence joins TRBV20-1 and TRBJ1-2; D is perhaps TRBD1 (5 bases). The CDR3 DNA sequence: TGCAGTGCTGGGGCAGGCTATGGCTACACCTTC. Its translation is CSAGAGYGYTF.